This T cell receptor (beta chain) was retrieved from a study of T cell changes during pregnancy in multiple sclerosis. Trimming took off 2 bases at V and 2 bases at J, with 8 bases between the two ends. CDR1 and CDR2 (germline): GTSNPN, SVGIG (reference sequence). This CDR3 region has 13 residues. Clones were sequenced by immunoSEQ multiplex PCR, and TCRdb holds only the in-frame ones, with some missing. The sample comprises approximately 30,000 clones, about 91% of which are singletons, and 8.5% to 10% rests with the top ten. This clone was seen once. The starting material was CD8+ T cells from peripheral blood mononuclear cells, obtained in the first trimester of pregnancy. The TCR was taken from a female donor with multiple sclerosis, enrolled in a pregnancy study. The genes are TRBV30 and TRBJ2-3; D is undetermined. DNA of the CDR3: TGTGCCTGGAGTCTCGTAATCACAGATACGCAGTATTTT. Protein product: CAWSLVITDTQYF.